The T cell receptor (beta chain) under discussion was sequenced for a study of control samples from healthy donors and cancer patients. Here immunoSEQ multiplex PCR was the method, and the copy in TCRdb shows in-frame clones only, minus some. The sample yields over 150,000 clones, 95% to 96% seen once. The germline V and J ends were trimmed by 3 bases and 7 bases, with 16 bases remaining between them. Germline CDR1 and CDR2: DFQATT and SNEGSKA (reference sequence). There are 14 residues in the CDR3. A single count supports this clone. Sequencing was carried out using blood. The TCR comes from a woman in her 30s in good health. J is TRBJ1-5 and V is TRBV20-1; no reliable D call. CDR3 loop: CSASVGGVRQPQHF. For the CDR3, the DNA is TGCAGTGCTAGTGTAGGCGGGGTTAGGCAGCCCCAGCATTTT.